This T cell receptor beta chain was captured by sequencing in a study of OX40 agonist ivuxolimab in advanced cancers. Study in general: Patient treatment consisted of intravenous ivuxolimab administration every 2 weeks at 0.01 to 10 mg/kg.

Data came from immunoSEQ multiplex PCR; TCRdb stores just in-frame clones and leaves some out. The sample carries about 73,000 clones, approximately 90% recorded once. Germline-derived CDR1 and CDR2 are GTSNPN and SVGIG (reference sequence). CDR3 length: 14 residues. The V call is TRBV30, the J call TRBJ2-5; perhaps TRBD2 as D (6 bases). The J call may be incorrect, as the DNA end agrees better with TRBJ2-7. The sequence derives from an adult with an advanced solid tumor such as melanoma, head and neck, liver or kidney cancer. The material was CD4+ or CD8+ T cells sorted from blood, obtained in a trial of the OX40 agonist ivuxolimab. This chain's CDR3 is CACHGTSSSYEQYF. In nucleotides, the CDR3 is TGTGCCTGTCACGGGACTTCCAGCTCCTACGAGCAGTACTTC.